Listed here is a single TCR beta chain. The sample comes from a study of technical replicates of blood from a few donors. The V gene lost 3 bases and the J gene lost 2 bases, with 18 bases spanning the gap. The germline gives CDR1 SGHNT, CDR2 YYREEE (reference sequence). CDR3 length equals 16 residues. Data came from immunoSEQ multiplex PCR; TCRdb stores just in-frame clones and leaves some out. This sample has tens of thousands of clones; approximately 93% occur once, and the top ten carry 0.35% to 0.45%. Sequenced material: T cells isolated from PBMCs. The source is a human donor in good health. The chain uses TRBV5-4 and TRBJ2-7; D possibly corresponds to TRBD2 (6 bases). CDR3 nucleotide sequence: TGTGCCAGCAGCTCCCGGGACTGGGGTTCGGCCTACGAGCAGTACTTC. This gives the protein CASSSRDWGSAYEQYF.